The 24 T cell receptor beta chains listed next were all sequenced from one sample in a study of response to subunit inactivated influenza vaccine. TCRdb re-called the RT-PCR reads through MiXCR, storing one row per CDR3 protein. The repertoire holds more than 400,000 distinct CDR3 sequences, with over 9.5% as singletons. This material consisted of PBMCs from blood, taken roughly 47 days after vaccination. The receptors come from a man between 45 and 60 years old who received an inactivated influenza vaccine.

This clonotype showed up just a few times. V usage is TRBV5-6 and J usage is TRBJ2-4; D remains unclear. V was clipped by 0 bases and J by 2 bases, with 9 bases between them. The CDR3 runs 15 residues. Per germline, CDR1 SGHDT and CDR2 YYEEEE. The CDR3 DNA sequence: TGTGCCAGCAGCTTGGTCGTTGGTTCCAAAAACATTCAGTACTTC. Its translation: CASSLVVGSKNIQYF.

This clonotype was observed at least ten times. This chain uses TRBV12-3 or TRBV12-4 with TRBJ2-2; D not resolved. CDR3 size: 14 residues. V lost 7 bases, J lost 6 bases, and 15 bases lay in between. The CDR3, as DNA: TGTGCCAGCACCCAAGGCCTTCAAGCCGGGGAGCTGTTTTTT. It encodes CASTQGLQAGELFF.

This clonotype was detected ten times or more. The chain carries TRBV4-3 and TRBJ1-5, with D hard to call. CDR3 length: 13 residues. Deletions cut 5 bases from V and 7 bases from J, with 12 bases between. Germline assignment: CDR1 LGHNA and CDR2 YSLEER. CDR3: CASSFRGGQPQHF. CDR3 in DNA: TGCGCCAGCAGCTTCCGGGGAGGGCAGCCCCAGCATTTT.

The chain recombines TRBV10-3 with TRBJ2-5, with 11 bases identical to TRBD2. Germline trimming cut 6 bases from V and 3 bases from J; bases unmatched to any gene: 3. The CDR3 is 14 amino acids. From germline, CDR1 is ENHRY and CDR2 SYGVKD. This chain's CDR3 is CAISKLAGEETQYF. The CDR3, as DNA: TGTGCCATCAGCAAACTAGCGGGGGAAGAGACCCAGTACTTC.

This rearrangement joins TRBV15 to TRBJ2-3; 8 bases are a match to TRBD1. There are 14 residues in the CDR3. CDR1 is LNHNV and CDR2 is YYDKDF in the germline V gene (reference sequence). With V trimmed by 3 bases and J by 6 bases, 5 bases remained unmatched. CDR3 sequence: CATSRQGANDTQYF. The CDR3 nucleotides are TGTGCCACCAGCAGGCAGGGGGCGAATGATACGCAGTATTTT.

The V and J genes are TRBV24-1 and TRBJ2-1; TRBD1 matches at 10 bases. The CDR3 extends over 16 amino acids. CDR1 and CDR2 (germline): KGHDR, SFDVKD. V was clipped by 4 bases and J by 7 bases; unmatched bases: 9. CDR3 nucleotides: TGTGCCACCAGTGAGTCCGGGACAGGGGAGTGGAATGAGCAGTTCTTC. The encoded protein is CATSESGTGEWNEQFF.

This clonotype was seen repeatedly, ten times or more. The J gene is TRBJ2-1, the V gene TRBV5-1; tentative D call: TRBD1 (5 bases). Trimming pared 5 bases from V and 2 bases from J, leaving 11 bases between. This CDR3 spans 14 amino acids. The germline CDR1 and CDR2 sequences are SGHRS and YFSETQ. As DNA, the CDR3 is TGCGCCAGCAGAAGGGGCGAGACCTACAATGAGCAGTTCTTC. Translated: CASRRGETYNEQFF.

About this clonotype itself: A much larger clone lies one base from this, so it may be a read error. This chain links TRBV29-1 with TRBJ1-2, with D perhaps TRBD1 (5 bases). CDR1 is SQVTM and CDR2 is ANQGSEA in the germline V gene. This CDR3 spans 13 amino acids. The CDR3 sequence: CSVEDTGNSGYTF. The CDR3 DNA reads TGCAGCGTTGAAGATACAGGCAACTCTGGCTACACCTTC.

This clonotype was seen at least ten times. The chain employs TRBV20-1 and TRBJ1-1; D ambiguous. This CDR3 region has 14 residues. Germline V gene sequence: CDR1 DFQATT, CDR2 SNEGSKA (reference sequence). Trimming took 2 bases from V and 6 from J, leaving 16 bases between them. The CDR3 nucleotides are TGCAGTGCTAGATACAATTTGAGTACCGCTGAAGCTTTCTTT. As protein: CSARYNLSTAEAFF.

This chain joins TRBV6-5 and TRBJ2-1; 9 bases fit TRBD2. V was clipped by 0 bases and J by 4 bases; unmatched bases: 7. The germline CDR1 and CDR2 sequences are MNHEY and SVGAGI. CDR3 length equals 17 residues. CDR3 sequence (DNA): TGTGCCAGCAGTTACTCTGGCGGGAGGGCCGTTTACAATGAGCAGTTCTTC. Residues: CASSYSGGRAVYNEQFF.

This clonotype turned up a few times. This chain joins TRBV4-2 and TRBJ2-7; the D is unclear. The CDR3 consists of 14 residues. Germline V gives CDR1 LGHNA, CDR2 YNFKEQ. V lost 0 bases and J 4 bases, leaving 10 bases between the germline ends. The CDR3 DNA sequence: TGTGCCAGCAGCCAAGAGACCAACGCTTACGAGCAGTACTTC. It translates to CASSQETNAYEQYF.

This clonotype was detected ten times or more. This chain uses TRBV5-1 with TRBJ2-1; 8 bases are a match to TRBD2. Germline loops: CDR1 SGHRS, CDR2 YFSETQ. The CDR3 covers 15 residues. Trimming took 0 bases from V and 4 from J; bases not matched to a gene: 3. In DNA, the CDR3 is TGCGCCAGCAGCTTGGCCGGGGGGGGGTACAATGAGCAGTTCTTC. It specifies CASSLAGGGYNEQFF.

In this sample, this clonotype turned up a few times. The chain has TRBV7-8 and TRBJ2-5; D assignment may be TRBD1 or TRBD2 (5 bases each). The CDR3 has 14 residues. The V gene's germline CDR1 is SGHVS and CDR2 FQNEAQ. V lost 4 bases and J lost 7, with 16 bases in between. CDR3 protein: CASSSGDGSGTQYF. The CDR3 DNA is TGTGCCAGCAGCTCCGGGGACGGATCTGGGACCCAGTACTTC.

This clonotype appeared many times. The genes are TRBV6-2 or TRBV6-3 and TRBJ2-3; maybe TRBD1 (5 bases). This CDR3 is built from 16 residues. Trimming left V 6 bases short and J 4 bases short, with 20 bases between. Germline CDR1 reads MNHEY; CDR2 reads SVGEGT. The CDR3 reads CASRSPTATGADTQYF. In DNA form, the CDR3 reads TGTGCCAGCAGATCGCCGACAGCGACGGGCGCAGATACGCAGTATTTT.

The table lists this clonotype with a few counts. The rearrangement uses TRBV2 and TRBJ1-5, with TRBD1 as a possible D gene (6 bases). Per germline, CDR1 SNHLY and CDR2 FYNNEI. The ends were cut back, 6 bases at V and 3 bases at J, with 18 bases in the middle. The CDR3 has 16 residues. CDR3 residues: CASSALQGPLNQPQHF. Here the CDR3 DNA reads TGTGCCAGCAGCGCGCTCCAGGGGCCCCTCAATCAGCCCCAGCATTTT.

The rearrangement uses TRBV6-1 and TRBJ2-1; tentatively, D is TRBD1 or TRBD2 (5 bases each). Germline V gene lookup returns CDR1 MNHNS and CDR2 SASEGT. V dropped 8 bases and J dropped 0 bases, with 11 bases sitting between them. CDR3 length equals 14 residues. The CDR3 DNA reads TGTGCCAGCCGCCAGGGAGACTCCTACAATGAGCAGTTCTTC. This gives the protein CASRQGDSYNEQFF.

V usage is TRBV9 and J usage is TRBJ1-1; D is unclear. Germline V gene lookup returns CDR1 SGDLS and CDR2 YYNGEE. Trimming pared 0 bases from V and 6 bases from J, leaving 9 bases between. CDR3 length: 13 residues. The CDR3 region has the DNA TGTGCCAGCAGCGTAGGACACACGCCTGAAGCTTTCTTT. This codes for CASSVGHTPEAFF.

The table lists this clonotype with many counts. The chain uses TRBV12-3 or TRBV12-4 and TRBJ1-6, with 7 bases fitting TRBD1. Losses at the gene ends were 7 bases for V and 7 bases for J; bases not matched to a gene: 7. This CDR3 contains 14 residues. The CDR3 DNA sequence: TGTGCCAGCACCGGCGGGACAGAGAATTCACCCCTCCACTTT. Its protein product is CASTGGTENSPLHF.

Many counts were recorded for this clonotype. CDR3 loop: CASSRSGRYNEQFF. CDR3 nucleotide sequence: TGTGCCAGCAGTCGTAGCGGGAGGTACAATGAGCAGTTCTTC. This chain uses TRBV28 with TRBJ2-1; 10 bases are a match to TRBD2. The CDR3 covers 14 residues. Per germline, CDR1 MDHEN and CDR2 SYDVKM. V gave up 5 bases and J gave up 4 bases; unmatched junction bases: 2.

The sample holds many counts of this clonotype. The gene calls are TRBV4-3 and TRBJ2-1, with D perhaps TRBD1 or TRBD2 (6 bases each). CDR3 length: 15 amino acids. Germline V gene data show CDR1 as LGHNA and CDR2 as YSLEER. Trimming removed 1 base from V and 3 bases from J, with 10 bases in between. CDR3 DNA sequence: TGCGCCAGCAGCCAAGCGGAGGGGGTCTACAATGAGCAGTTCTTC. Translated: CASSQAEGVYNEQFF.

The V gene is TRBV3-1, the J gene TRBJ1-1; D gene ambiguous. Looked up from germline, CDR1 is LGHDT and CDR2 is YNNKEL (reference sequence). This CDR3 comprises 14 residues. The ends were cut back, 3 bases at V and 6 bases at J, with 14 bases in the middle. The CDR3 DNA reads as TGTGCCAGCAGCCAGGGGTTGGCTTCATCTGAAGCTTTCTTT. This translates into CASSQGLASSEAFF.

The rearrangement links TRBV5-1 to TRBJ2-7, with D perhaps TRBD2 (5 bases). Looked up from germline, CDR1 is SGHRS and CDR2 is YFSETQ. V dropped 4 bases and J dropped 6 bases, with 14 bases sitting between them. The CDR3 loop spans 13 amino acids. This CDR3 is CASSLSEAGEQYF. The CDR3 DNA reads as TGCGCCAGCAGCCTCTCTGAGGCGGGCGAGCAGTACTTC.

This clonotype has more than one count but fewer than ten. This chain uses TRBV10-3 with TRBJ2-5; the D call may be TRBD1 or TRBD2 (5 bases each). From germline, CDR1 is ENHRY and CDR2 SYGVKD. This CDR3 region has 14 residues. Trimming left V 7 bases short and J 0 bases short, with 12 bases between. Here the CDR3 reads CAINPGPNQETQYF. CDR3 DNA: TGTGCCATCAACCCGGGACCGAACCAAGAGACCCAGTACTTC.

This clonotype was picked up many times. Sequence at one end of the junction differs from germline and may be a read error. In DNA, the CDR3 is TGTGCCAGCAGTTCTCCCGGCACGACACCGGTCTTC. Its protein is CASSSPGTTPVF. The genes are TRBV12-3 or TRBV12-4 and TRBJ2-1; D is ambiguous. The CDR3 has 12 residues.